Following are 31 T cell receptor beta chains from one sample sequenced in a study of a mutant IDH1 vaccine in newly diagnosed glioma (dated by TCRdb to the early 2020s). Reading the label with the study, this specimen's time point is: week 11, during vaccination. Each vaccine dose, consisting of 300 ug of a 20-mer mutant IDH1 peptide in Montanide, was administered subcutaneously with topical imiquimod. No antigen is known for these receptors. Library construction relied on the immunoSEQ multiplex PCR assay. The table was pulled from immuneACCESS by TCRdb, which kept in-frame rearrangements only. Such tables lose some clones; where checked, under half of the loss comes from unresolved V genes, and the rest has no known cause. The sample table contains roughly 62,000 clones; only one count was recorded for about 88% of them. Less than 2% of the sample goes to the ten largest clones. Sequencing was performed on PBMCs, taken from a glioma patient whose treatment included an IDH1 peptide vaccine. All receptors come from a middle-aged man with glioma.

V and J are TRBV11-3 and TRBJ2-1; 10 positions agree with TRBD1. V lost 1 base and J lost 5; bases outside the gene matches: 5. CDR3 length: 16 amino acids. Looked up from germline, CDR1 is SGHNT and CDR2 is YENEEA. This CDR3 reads CASSLAGQGRDNEQFF. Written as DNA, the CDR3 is TGTGCCAGCAGCTTAGCGGGACAGGGGAGGGACAATGAGCAGTTCTTC.

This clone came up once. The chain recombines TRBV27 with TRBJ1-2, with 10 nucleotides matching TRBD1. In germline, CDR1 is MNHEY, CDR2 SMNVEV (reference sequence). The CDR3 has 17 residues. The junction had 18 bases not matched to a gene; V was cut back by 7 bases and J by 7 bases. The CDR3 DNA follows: TGTGCCAGCATCATCGGGACAGGGGAAGCCCCGGTTCGTGGCTACACCTTC. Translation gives CASIIGTGEAPVRGYTF.

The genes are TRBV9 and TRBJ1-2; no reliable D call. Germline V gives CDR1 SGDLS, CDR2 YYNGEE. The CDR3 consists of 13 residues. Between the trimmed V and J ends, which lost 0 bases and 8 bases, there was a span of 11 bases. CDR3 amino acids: CASSVGEGSGYTF. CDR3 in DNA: TGTGCCAGCAGCGTAGGGGAGGGTAGCGGCTACACCTTC.

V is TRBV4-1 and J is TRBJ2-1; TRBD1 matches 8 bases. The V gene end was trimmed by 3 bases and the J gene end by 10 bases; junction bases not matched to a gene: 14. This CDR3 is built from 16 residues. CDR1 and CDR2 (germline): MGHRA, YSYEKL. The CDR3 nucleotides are TGCGCCAGCAGCCAGGCAAGGGTTAAGACAGGGGAGGAGCAGTTCTTC. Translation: CASSQARVKTGEEQFF.

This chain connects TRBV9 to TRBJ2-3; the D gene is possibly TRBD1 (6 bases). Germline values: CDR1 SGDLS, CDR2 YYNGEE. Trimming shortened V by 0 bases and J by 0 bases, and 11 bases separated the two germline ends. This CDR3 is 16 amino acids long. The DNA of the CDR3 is TGTGCCAGCAGCGTAGAAGGACAGCGTAGCACAGATACGCAGTATTTT. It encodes CASSVEGQRSTDTQYF.

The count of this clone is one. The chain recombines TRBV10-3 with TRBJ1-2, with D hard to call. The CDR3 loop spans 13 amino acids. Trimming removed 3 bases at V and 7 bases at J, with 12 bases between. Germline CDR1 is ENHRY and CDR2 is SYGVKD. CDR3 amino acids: CAISEETYLGYTF. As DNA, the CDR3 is TGTGCCATCAGTGAAGAGACCTACCTTGGCTACACCTTC.

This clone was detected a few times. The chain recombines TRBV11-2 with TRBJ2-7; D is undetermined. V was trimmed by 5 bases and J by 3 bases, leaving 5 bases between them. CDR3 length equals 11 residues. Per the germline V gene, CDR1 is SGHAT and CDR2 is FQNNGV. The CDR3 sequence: CASSVSYEQYF. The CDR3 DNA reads TGTGCCAGCAGCGTTAGCTACGAGCAGTACTTC.

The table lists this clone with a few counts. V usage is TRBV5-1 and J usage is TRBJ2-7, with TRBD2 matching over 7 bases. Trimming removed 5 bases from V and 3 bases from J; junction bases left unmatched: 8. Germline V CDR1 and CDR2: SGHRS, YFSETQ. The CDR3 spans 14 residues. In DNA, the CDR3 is TGCGCCAGCAGGCCGACTAGCAGGGACTACGAGCAGTACTTC. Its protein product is CASRPTSRDYEQYF.

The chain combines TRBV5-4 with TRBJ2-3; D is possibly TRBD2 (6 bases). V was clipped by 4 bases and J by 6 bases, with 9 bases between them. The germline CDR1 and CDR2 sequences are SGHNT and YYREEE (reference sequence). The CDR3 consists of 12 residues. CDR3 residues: CASSIREDTQYF. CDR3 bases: TGTGCCAGCAGCATTCGGGAGGATACGCAGTATTTT.

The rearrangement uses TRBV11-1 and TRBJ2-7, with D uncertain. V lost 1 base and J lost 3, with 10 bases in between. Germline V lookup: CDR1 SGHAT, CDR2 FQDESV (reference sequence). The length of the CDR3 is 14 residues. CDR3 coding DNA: TGTGCCAGCAGCTTAGGGCCCAGGATCTACGAGCAGTACTTC. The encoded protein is CASSLGPRIYEQYF.

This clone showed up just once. The CDR3 is CASSSLATGDYNEQFF. The CDR3 DNA reads as TGTGCCAGCAGCTCCCTAGCGACAGGGGACTACAATGAGCAGTTCTTC. This chain uses TRBV7-3 with TRBJ2-1, with 8 bases lining up with TRBD1. The CDR3 is 16 residues long. The germline CDR1 and CDR2 sequences are SGHTA and FQGTGA. V was clipped by 4 bases and J by 3 bases; unmatched bases: 8.

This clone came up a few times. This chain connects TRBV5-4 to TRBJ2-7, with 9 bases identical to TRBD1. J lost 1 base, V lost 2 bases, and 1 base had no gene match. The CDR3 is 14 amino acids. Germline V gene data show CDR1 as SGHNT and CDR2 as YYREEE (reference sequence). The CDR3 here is CASSFGQGSYEQYV. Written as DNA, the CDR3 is TGTGCCAGCAGCTTCGGACAGGGGTCCTACGAGCAGTACGTC.

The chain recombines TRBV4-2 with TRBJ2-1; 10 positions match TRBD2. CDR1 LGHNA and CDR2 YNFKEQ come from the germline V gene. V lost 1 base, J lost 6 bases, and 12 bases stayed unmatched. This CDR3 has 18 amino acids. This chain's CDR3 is CASSQGVQAGGPGNEQFF. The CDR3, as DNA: TGTGCCAGCAGCCAAGGGGTCCAAGCGGGGGGGCCGGGCAATGAGCAGTTCTTC.

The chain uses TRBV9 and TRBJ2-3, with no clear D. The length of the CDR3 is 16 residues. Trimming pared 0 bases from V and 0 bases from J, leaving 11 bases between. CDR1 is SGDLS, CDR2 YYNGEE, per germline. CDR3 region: CASSVAEVSSTDTQYF. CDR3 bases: TGTGCCAGCAGCGTAGCTGAAGTTTCTAGCACAGATACGCAGTATTTT.

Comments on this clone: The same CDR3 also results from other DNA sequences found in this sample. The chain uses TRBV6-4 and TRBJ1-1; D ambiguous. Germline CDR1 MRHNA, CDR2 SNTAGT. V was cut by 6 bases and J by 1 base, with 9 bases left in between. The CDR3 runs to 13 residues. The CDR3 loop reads CASSETWNTEAFF. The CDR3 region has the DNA TGTGCCAGCAGCGAAACTTGGAACACTGAAGCTTTCTTT.

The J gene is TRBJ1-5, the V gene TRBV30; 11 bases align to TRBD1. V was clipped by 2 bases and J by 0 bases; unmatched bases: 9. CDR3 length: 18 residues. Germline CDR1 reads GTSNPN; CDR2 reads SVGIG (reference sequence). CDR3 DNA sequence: TGTGCCTGGAGTCCACGGGGGACAGGGGGGGCTAGCAATCAGCCCCAGCATTTT. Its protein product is CAWSPRGTGGASNQPQHF. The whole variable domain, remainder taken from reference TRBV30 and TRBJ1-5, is SQTIHQWPATLVQPVGSPLSLECTVEGTSNPNLYWYRQAAGRGLQLLFYSVGIGQISSEVPQNLSASRPQDRQFILSSKKLLLSDSGFYLCAWSPRGTGGASNQPQHFGDGTRLSIL.

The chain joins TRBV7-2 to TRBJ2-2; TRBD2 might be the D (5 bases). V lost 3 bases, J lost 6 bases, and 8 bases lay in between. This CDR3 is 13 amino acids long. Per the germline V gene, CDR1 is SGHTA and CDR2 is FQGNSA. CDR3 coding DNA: TGTGCCAGCAGCTTTCTAGCACCCGGGGAGCTGTTTTTT. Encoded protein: CASSFLAPGELFF.

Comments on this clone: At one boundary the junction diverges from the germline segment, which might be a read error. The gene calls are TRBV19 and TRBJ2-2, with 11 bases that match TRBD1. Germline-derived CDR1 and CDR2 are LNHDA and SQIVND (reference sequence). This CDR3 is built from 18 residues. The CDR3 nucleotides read TGTGCCAGTAGCATAGGGACAGGGGGTTTCGCGAACACCGGGGAGCTGTTTTTT. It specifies CASSIGTGGFANTGELFF. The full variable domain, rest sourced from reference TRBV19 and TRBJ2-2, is DGGITQSPKYLFRKEGQNVTLSCEQNLNHDAMYWYRQDPGQGLRLIYYSQIVNDFQKGDIAEGYSVSREKKESFPLTVTSAQKNPTAFYLCASSIGTGGFANTGELFFGEGSRLTVL.

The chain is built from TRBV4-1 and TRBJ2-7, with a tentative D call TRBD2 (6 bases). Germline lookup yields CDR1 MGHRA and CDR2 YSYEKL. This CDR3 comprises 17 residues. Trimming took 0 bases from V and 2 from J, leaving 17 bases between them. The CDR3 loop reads CASSQDPRDWGTYEQYF. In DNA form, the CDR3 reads TGCGCCAGCAGCCAAGATCCCCGGGACTGGGGGACCTACGAGCAGTACTTC.

For the CDR3, the DNA is TGTGCCAGCAGTCTCCGTCGGGGGGACACTGAAGCTTTCTTT. Protein: CASSLRRGDTEAFF. J is TRBJ1-1 and V is TRBV6-6; possibly TRBD1 for D (5 bases). Germline CDR1 and CDR2: MNHNY and SVGAGI (reference sequence). Trimming shortened V by 5 bases and J by 3 bases, and 13 bases separated the two germline ends. The CDR3 spans 14 residues.

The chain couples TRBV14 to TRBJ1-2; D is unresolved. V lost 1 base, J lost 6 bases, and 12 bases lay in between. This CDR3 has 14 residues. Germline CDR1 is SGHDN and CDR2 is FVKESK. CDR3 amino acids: CASSQVLKYDGYTF. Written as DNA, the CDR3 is TGTGCCAGCAGCCAAGTACTAAAGTATGATGGCTACACCTTC. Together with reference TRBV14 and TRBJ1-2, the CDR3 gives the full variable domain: EAGVTQFPSHSVIEKGQTVTLRCDPISGHDNLYWYRRVMGKEIKFLLHFVKESKQDESGMPNNRFLAERTGGTYSTLKVQPAELEDSGVYFCASSQVLKYDGYTFGSGTRLTVV.

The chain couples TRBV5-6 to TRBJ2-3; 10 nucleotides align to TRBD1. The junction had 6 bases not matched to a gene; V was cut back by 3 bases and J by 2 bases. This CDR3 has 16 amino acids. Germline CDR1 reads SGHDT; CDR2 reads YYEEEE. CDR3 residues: CASSSWDRGDTDTQYF. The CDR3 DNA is TGTGCCAGCAGCTCTTGGGACAGGGGTGACACAGATACGCAGTATTTT.

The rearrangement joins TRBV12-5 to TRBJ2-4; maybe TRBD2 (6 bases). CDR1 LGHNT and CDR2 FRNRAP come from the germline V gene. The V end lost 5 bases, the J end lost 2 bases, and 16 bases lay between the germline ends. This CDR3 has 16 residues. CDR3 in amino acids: CASGPPSGVTKNIQYF. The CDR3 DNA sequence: TGTGCTAGTGGTCCGCCCTCGGGAGTAACCAAAAACATTCAGTACTTC. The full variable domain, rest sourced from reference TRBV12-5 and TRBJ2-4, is DARVTQTPRHKVTEMGQEVTMRCQPILGHNTVFWYRQTMMQGLELLAYFRNRAPLDDSGMPKDRFSAEMPDATLATLKIQPSEPRDSAVYFCASGPPSGVTKNIQYFGAGTRLSVL.

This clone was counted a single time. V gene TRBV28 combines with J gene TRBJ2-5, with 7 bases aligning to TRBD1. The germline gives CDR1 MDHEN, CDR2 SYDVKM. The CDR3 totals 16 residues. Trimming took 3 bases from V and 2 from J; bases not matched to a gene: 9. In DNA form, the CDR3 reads TGTGCCAGCAGTTTGGAGAGGGGGCCACCTCAAGAGACCCAGTACTTC. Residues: CASSLERGPPQETQYF.

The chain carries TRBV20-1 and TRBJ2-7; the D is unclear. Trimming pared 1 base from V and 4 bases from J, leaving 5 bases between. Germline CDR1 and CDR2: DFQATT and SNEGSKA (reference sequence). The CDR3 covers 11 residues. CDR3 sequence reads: CSARGGYEQYF. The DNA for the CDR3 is TGCAGTGCTAGAGGGGGTTACGAGCAGTACTTC.

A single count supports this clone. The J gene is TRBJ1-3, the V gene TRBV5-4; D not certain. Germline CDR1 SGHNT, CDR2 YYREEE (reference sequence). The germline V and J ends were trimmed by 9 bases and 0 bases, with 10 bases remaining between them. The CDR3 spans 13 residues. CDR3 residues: CATRTSSGNTIYF. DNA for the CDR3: TGTGCCACTCGGACTAGCTCTGGAAACACCATATATTTT.

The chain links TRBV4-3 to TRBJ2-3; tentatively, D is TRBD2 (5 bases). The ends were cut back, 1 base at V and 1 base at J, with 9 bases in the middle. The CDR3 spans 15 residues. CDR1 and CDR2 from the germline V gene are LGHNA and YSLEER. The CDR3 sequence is CASSQVGRGTDTQYF. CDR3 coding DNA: TGCGCCAGCAGCCAAGTTGGGCGGGGCACAGATACGCAGTATTTT.

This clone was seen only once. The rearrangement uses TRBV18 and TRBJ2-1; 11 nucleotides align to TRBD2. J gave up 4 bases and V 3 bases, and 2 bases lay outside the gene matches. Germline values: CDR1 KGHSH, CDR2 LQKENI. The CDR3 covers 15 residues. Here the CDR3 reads CASSPGTSGYNEQFF. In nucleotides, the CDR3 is TGTGCCAGCTCACCCGGGACTAGCGGATACAATGAGCAGTTCTTC.

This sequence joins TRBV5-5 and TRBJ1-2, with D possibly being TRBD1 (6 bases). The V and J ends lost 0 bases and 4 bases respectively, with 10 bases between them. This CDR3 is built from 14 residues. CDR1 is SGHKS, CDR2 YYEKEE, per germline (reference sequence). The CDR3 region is CASSLVGRGYGYTF. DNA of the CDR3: TGTGCCAGCAGCTTGGTAGGCAGGGGCTATGGCTACACCTTC.

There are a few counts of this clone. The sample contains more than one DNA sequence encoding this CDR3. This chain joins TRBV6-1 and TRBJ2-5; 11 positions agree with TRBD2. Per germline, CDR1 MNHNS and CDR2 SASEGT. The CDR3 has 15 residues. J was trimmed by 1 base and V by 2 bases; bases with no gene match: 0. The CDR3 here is CASSELAGGQETQYF. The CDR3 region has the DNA TGTGCCAGCAGTGAACTAGCGGGGGGCCAAGAGACCCAGTACTTC.

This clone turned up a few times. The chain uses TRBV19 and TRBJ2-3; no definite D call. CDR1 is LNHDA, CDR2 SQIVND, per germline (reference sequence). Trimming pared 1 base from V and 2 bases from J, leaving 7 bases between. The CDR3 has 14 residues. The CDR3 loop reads CASSIGPSTDTQYF. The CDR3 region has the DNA TGTGCCAGTAGTATAGGCCCGTCCACAGATACGCAGTATTTT.